Below, 28 T cell receptor beta chains from the same sample are listed, as sequenced in a study of cytomegalovirus exposure and HLA in healthy donors. The PCR employed 60 Vbeta primers together with 13 Jbeta primers. The repertoire was sequenced with immunoSEQ multiplex PCR; TCRdb's copy has only in-frame clones and lacks some. The table includes approximately 85,000 clones, about three fifths detected once. Sequencing was performed on PBMCs. These receptors were collected from a woman aged 25 to 39 in good health and CMV-seropositive.

CDR3 region: CAFTDRGNADTQYF. CDR3 nucleotides: TGTGCCTTCACCGACAGGGGTAACGCAGATACGCAGTATTTT. The chain combines TRBV2 with TRBJ2-3, with 8 positions matching TRBD1. This CDR3 contains 14 residues. The ends lost 11 bases at V and 4 bases at J; junction bases unmatched: 11. CDR1 and CDR2 (germline): SNHLY, FYNNEI.

The V call is TRBV5-4, the J call TRBJ2-5, with 8 positions matching TRBD1. V lost 4 bases, J lost 4 bases, and 9 bases stayed unmatched. Germline assignment: CDR1 SGHNT and CDR2 YYREEE (reference sequence). The CDR3 length is 15 residues. The CDR3, as DNA: TGTGCCAGCAGCCCACGACAGGGGCGGGGAGAGACCCAGTACTTC. This translates into CASSPRQGRGETQYF. The entire variable domain, with the rest obtained from reference TRBV5-4 and TRBJ2-5, is as follows: ETGVTQSPTHLIKTRGQQVTLRCSSQSGHNTVSWYQQALGQGPQFIFQYYREEENGRGNFPPRFSGLQFPNYSSELNVNALELDDSALYLCASSPRQGRGETQYFGPGTRLLVL.

The chain carries TRBV15 and TRBJ1-5, with TRBD1 identical over 7 bases. The CDR3 totals 15 residues. V gave up 3 bases and J gave up 6 bases; unmatched junction bases: 8. Germline CDR1 LNHNV, CDR2 YYDKDF (reference sequence). CDR3 protein: CATSRTGSVIQPQHF. CDR3 sequence (DNA): TGTGCCACCAGCAGGACAGGGTCTGTGATTCAGCCCCAGCATTTT.

V is TRBV5-4 and J is TRBJ1-1; 8 bases line up with TRBD1. The CDR3 loop spans 13 amino acids. After removal of 0 bases from V and 13 bases from J, the junction contained 8 bases not matched to a gene. CDR1 is SGHNT and CDR2 is YYREEE in the germline V gene (reference sequence). The CDR3 loop is CASSLDRTGSGFF. DNA for the CDR3: TGTGCCAGCAGCTTGGATCGGACAGGGTCGGGTTTCTTT.

This clone was counted only a few times. The chain uses TRBV19 and TRBJ1-4, with TRBD1 identical over 8 bases. Germline trimming cut 3 bases from V and 5 bases from J; bases unmatched to any gene: 11. This CDR3 comprises 17 residues. Looked up from germline, CDR1 is LNHDA and CDR2 is SQIVND (reference sequence). CDR3 residues: CASSIPGQGRANEKLFF. CDR3 DNA: TGTGCCAGTAGTATTCCAGGACAGGGAAGGGCCAATGAAAAACTGTTTTTT.

This clone came up once. The J gene is TRBJ2-4, the V gene TRBV7-2; TRBD1 aligns across 7 bases. J was trimmed by 5 bases and V by 5 bases; bases with no gene match: 9. Germline values: CDR1 SGHTA, CDR2 FQGNSA. CDR3 length: 15 residues. CDR3 sequence (DNA): TGTGCCAGCAGCGGGACAGTGGAGAGGCAAAACATTCAGTACTTC. It codes for CASSGTVERQNIQYF.

The CDR3 loop is CASRTGGSGQPQHF. CDR3 coding DNA: TGTGCCAGCAGGACAGGGGGCAGTGGTCAGCCCCAGCATTTT. The chain has TRBV2 and TRBJ1-5; 10 bases match TRBD1. The CDR3 totals 14 residues. The V gene's germline CDR1 is SNHLY and CDR2 FYNNEI. J was trimmed by 6 bases and V by 6 bases; bases with no gene match: 5.

The genes are TRBV6-5 and TRBJ2-1; 9 nucleotides agree with TRBD2. The CDR3 extends over 15 amino acids. With 3 bases clipped from V and 4 bases from J, the junction kept 4 bases outside the gene matches. In germline, CDR1 is MNHEY, CDR2 SVGAGI. The CDR3 loop reads CASSYSGGPYNEQFF. The CDR3 DNA reads as TGTGCCAGCAGTTATAGCGGGGGTCCTTACAATGAGCAGTTCTTC.

The chain carries TRBV14 and TRBJ1-6, with 7 bases identical to TRBD1. Germline trimming cut 4 bases from V and 7 bases from J; bases unmatched to any gene: 4. The CDR3 covers 14 residues. Germline values: CDR1 SGHDN, CDR2 FVKESK. CDR3 region: CASSRGQLNSPLHF. CDR3 sequence (DNA): TGTGCCAGCAGCCGGGGACAGCTAAATTCACCCCTCCACTTT.

The chain combines TRBV5-4 with TRBJ2-7; TRBD2 agrees at 11 bases. The CDR3 loop spans 16 amino acids. Germline CDR1 is SGHNT and CDR2 is YYREEE (reference sequence). V lost 4 bases, J lost 0 bases, and 6 bases stayed unmatched. The CDR3 DNA reads TGTGCCAGCAGCCCATCTAGCGGGGGGCCCTCCTACGAGCAGTACTTC. This sequence encodes CASSPSSGGPSYEQYF.

The genes are TRBV14 and TRBJ2-3; TRBD1 is a possible D gene (6 bases). Per germline, CDR1 SGHDN and CDR2 FVKESK. CDR3 length equals 15 residues. The germline V and J ends were trimmed by 1 base and 0 bases, with 8 bases remaining between them. The CDR3 DNA reads TGTGCCAGCAGCCAAGTACAGGGAAGCACAGATACGCAGTATTTT. It codes for CASSQVQGSTDTQYF.

This clone is a singleton in its sample. The V and J genes are TRBV7-9 and TRBJ1-4; TRBD1 matches at 8 bases. This CDR3 has 15 residues. V shed 7 bases and J 8 bases; nucleotides not matched to a gene: 12. From germline, CDR1 is SEHNR and CDR2 FQNEAQ (reference sequence). CDR3 DNA sequence: TGTGCCAGCACCTCTGGCAGGGGGCAGGGGGAAAAACTGTTTTTT. It yields the protein CASTSGRGQGEKLFF. Drawing the rest from reference TRBV7-9 and TRBJ1-4, the complete variable domain is DTGVSQNPRHKITKRGQNVTFRCDPISEHNRLYWYRQTLGQGPEFLTYFQNEAQLEKSRLLSDRFSAERPKGSFSTLEIQRTEQGDSAMYLCASTSGRGQGEKLFFGSGTQLSVL.

The chain employs TRBV2 and TRBJ1-1; 11 nucleotides match TRBD1. Germline-derived CDR1 and CDR2 are SNHLY and FYNNEI. Trimming at V came to 7 bases and at J to 10 bases, leaving 14 bases not matched to a gene. This CDR3 region has 15 residues. The DNA of the CDR3 is TGTGCCAGCACCGGACAGGGGGCGCGGGACCGGGCAGCTTTCTTT. This translates into CASTGQGARDRAAFF.

The rearrangement links TRBV9 to TRBJ1-6, with a weak D call TRBD1 (6 bases). The V end lost 4 bases, the J end lost 10 bases, and 12 bases lay between the germline ends. Germline CDR1 reads SGDLS; CDR2 reads YYNGEE. The CDR3 totals 13 residues. The CDR3 DNA sequence: TGTGCCAGCAGCCTTCCAGGGGACTCACCCCTCCACTTT. Translated, it gives CASSLPGDSPLHF.

This rearrangement joins TRBV13 to TRBJ2-7, with 10 bases that match TRBD2. The CDR3 covers 14 residues. Germline V lookup: CDR1 PRHDT, CDR2 FYEKMQ (reference sequence). V was clipped by 1 base and J by 3 bases; unmatched bases: 0. This CDR3 reads CASSLASGGYEQYF. Written as DNA, the CDR3 is TGTGCCAGCAGCTTAGCTAGCGGGGGCTACGAGCAGTACTTC. Full variable domain (outside the CDR3, taken from reference TRBV13 and TRBJ2-7): AAGVIQSPRHLIKEKRETATLKCYPIPRHDTVYWYQQGPGQDPQFLISFYEKMQSDKGSIPDRFSAQQFSDYHSELNMSSLELGDSALYFCASSLASGGYEQYFGPGTRLTVT.

For this clone: Germline is not matched at one junction end, which may reflect a read error. Other DNA sequences in the sample encode the same CDR3. V is TRBV5-3 and J is TRBJ1-5, with D perhaps TRBD1 (6 bases). TRBV5-3 is treated as an ORF (open reading frame) with a function not yet certain. The CDR3 loop spans 12 amino acids. CDR3 coding DNA: TGTGCCAGAAGCCTCGGGGGGGGGCCCCAACATTTT. Amino acids: CARSLGGGPQHF.

A word on this clone: Germline is not matched at one junction end, which may reflect a read error. The chain links TRBV7-9 to TRBJ2-7; tentative D call: TRBD1 (6 bases). In germline, CDR1 is SEHNR, CDR2 FQNEAQ (reference sequence). The CDR3 totals 12 residues. CDR3 DNA: TGTTCCAGCAGTCCCGACAGGTACGAGCAGTACTTC. Amino acid sequence: CSSSPDRYEQYF.

The chain is built from TRBV2 and TRBJ1-5; D is uncertain. Trimming left V 4 bases short and J 0 bases short, with 10 bases between. In germline, CDR1 is SNHLY, CDR2 FYNNEI. The CDR3 is made up of 15 amino acids. The chain's CDR3 is CASSVQSYSNQPQHF. DNA of the CDR3: TGTGCCAGCAGTGTACAGTCTTATAGCAATCAGCCCCAGCATTTT.

J is TRBJ2-5 and V is TRBV6-6; 13 nucleotides align to TRBD2. CDR3 size: 16 residues. With V trimmed by 7 bases and J by 2 bases, 7 bases remained unmatched. Germline values: CDR1 MNHNY, CDR2 SVGAGI (reference sequence). The chain's CDR3 is CASTSRGLAGQETQYF. CDR3 DNA: TGTGCCAGCACATCCCGGGGACTAGCGGGGCAAGAGACCCAGTACTTC.

The chain is built from TRBV30 and TRBJ1-6; weak D call: TRBD1 (5 bases). The CDR3 contains 14 residues. The V end lost 3 bases, the J end lost 8 bases, and 14 bases lay between the germline ends. The V gene's germline CDR1 is GTSNPN and CDR2 SVGIG (reference sequence). The DNA of the CDR3 is TGTGCCTGGAGGCCAGGGCTGACTGATTCACCCCTCCACTTT. Translated, it gives CAWRPGLTDSPLHF.

This clone has just a few counts. The chain employs TRBV6-1 and TRBJ1-1; D perhaps matches TRBD1 (5 bases). The CDR3 consists of 12 residues. The V end lost 1 base, the J end lost 5 bases, and 5 bases lay between the germline ends. In germline, CDR1 is MNHNS, CDR2 SASEGT. The DNA of the CDR3 is TGTGCCAGCAGTGAAGAGGGGACTGAAGCTTTCTTT. It encodes CASSEEGTEAFF.

V gene TRBV9 combines with J gene TRBJ1-2; 7 positions match TRBD1. The length of the CDR3 is 13 residues. V shed 4 bases, J shed 8 bases, and the junction held 8 bases outside the gene matches. The germline V gene has CDR1 SGDLS and CDR2 YYNGEE. In nucleotides, the CDR3 is TGTGCCAGCAGCAAGACAGGGCAACAGGGCTACACCTTC. Translated: CASSKTGQQGYTF.

V is TRBV30 and J is TRBJ2-1; D unclear. The CDR3 runs to 18 residues. V lost 1 base, J lost 0 bases, and 19 bases lay in between. Germline V gives CDR1 GTSNPN, CDR2 SVGIG (reference sequence). In DNA, the CDR3 is TGTGCCTGGAGTGGAGAGAAGTCCTCGCGGTTCTCCTACAATGAGCAGTTCTTC. It codes for CAWSGEKSSRFSYNEQFF.

The V and J genes are TRBV5-1 and TRBJ2-1; 7 nucleotides line up with TRBD1. Germline values: CDR1 SGHRS, CDR2 YFSETQ. This CDR3 is 14 amino acids long. V was pared by 5 bases and J by 6 bases, with 8 bases of the junction left unmatched. CDR3 DNA sequence: TGCGCCAGCAGTGAGGGGGCAGGGGTCAATGAGCAGTTCTTC. As protein: CASSEGAGVNEQFF.

V is TRBV5-4 and J is TRBJ1-2; D might be TRBD1 (6 bases). Trimming left V 4 bases short and J 1 base short, with 11 bases between. Germline CDR1 SGHNT, CDR2 YYREEE (reference sequence). CDR3 length: 14 amino acids. CDR3: CASSHRTVNYGYTF. The DNA of the CDR3 is TGTGCCAGCAGCCACCGGACAGTTAACTATGGCTACACCTTC.

This clone appeared a few times. CDR3 loop: CATKKVAGNTGELFF. In DNA form, the CDR3 reads TGTGCCACCAAGAAAGTAGCGGGGAACACCGGGGAGCTGTTTTTT. The rearrangement links TRBV15 to TRBJ2-2, with TRBD2 identical over 7 bases. The CDR3 extends over 15 amino acids. Trimming at V came to 7 bases and at J to 1 base, leaving 6 bases not matched to a gene. The V gene's germline CDR1 is LNHNV and CDR2 YYDKDF (reference sequence).

The rearrangement links TRBV11-2 to TRBJ1-2; no clear D. CDR3 length: 14 amino acids. Germline CDR1 reads SGHAT; CDR2 reads FQNNGV. V lost 3 bases and J 0 bases, leaving 8 bases between the germline ends. The CDR3 loop is CASSFLGANYGYTF. The CDR3 region has the DNA TGTGCCAGCAGCTTTCTCGGAGCTAACTATGGCTACACCTTC.

This rearrangement joins TRBV18 to TRBJ1-4, with D maybe TRBD1 (5 bases). Trimming stripped 3 bases from V and 4 bases from J, with 12 bases between. Germline assignment: CDR1 KGHSH and CDR2 LQKENI. The length of the CDR3 is 15 residues. As DNA, the CDR3 is TGTGCCAGCTCACCGGAGGGGCATGGTAATGAAAAACTGTTTTTT. Its translation: CASSPEGHGNEKLFF.